Listed here are 8 T cell receptor beta chains from one sample, sequenced in a study of blood T cell repertoires in COVID-19. Generated by immunoSEQ multiplex PCR, the TCRdb table keeps only in-frame clones and is missing some. The repertoire holds about 140,000 clones, over 75% seen once, with approximately 10% in the top ten. The sequenced material came from peripheral blood. Receptor source: a man aged 60 to 69 with active or convalescent COVID-19.

This clone occurred a few times. The chain has TRBV6-5 and TRBJ2-3, with 14 bases fitting TRBD2. This CDR3 comprises 15 residues. The germline gives CDR1 MNHEY, CDR2 SVGAGI. After removal of 6 bases from V and 5 bases from J, the junction contained 4 bases not matched to a gene. This CDR3 reads CASSGLAGGRDTQYF. Written as DNA, the CDR3 is TGTGCCAGCAGCGGACTAGCGGGAGGTCGAGATACGCAGTATTTT.

Comment on this clone: This specimen includes other DNA sequences encoding the same CDR3. CDR3: CATGDSGTEAFF. The CDR3 nucleotides read TGTGCCACTGGTGACTCGGGCACTGAAGCTTTCTTT. This chain connects TRBV24-1 to TRBJ1-1; D gene ambiguous. CDR1 is KGHDR and CDR2 is SFDVKD in the germline V gene. The CDR3 has 12 residues. V dropped 10 bases and J dropped 4 bases, with 12 bases sitting between them.

CDR3 DNA sequence: TGTGCCATCAGTGAGCGGGAGGCAGATACGCAGTATTTT. This translates into CAISEREADTQYF. V usage is TRBV10-3 and J usage is TRBJ2-3, with TRBD2 identical over 7 bases. The CDR3 is 13 residues long. Germline CDR1 reads ENHRY; CDR2 reads SYGVKD. V dropped 2 bases and J dropped 4; count of bases not matched to a gene: 0.

The V and J genes are TRBV5-6 and TRBJ2-7, with 7 bases identical to TRBD1. With 3 bases clipped from V and 3 bases from J, the junction kept 9 bases outside the gene matches. There are 15 residues in the CDR3. Germline CDR1 reads SGHDT; CDR2 reads YYEEEE. For the CDR3, the DNA is TGTGCCAGCAGCTGGGTGACAGGGACCCACTACGAGCAGTACTTC. Translated, it gives CASSWVTGTHYEQYF.

This chain connects TRBV19 to TRBJ2-7, with unresolved D. This CDR3 is 13 amino acids long. The germline V gene encodes CDR1 LNHDA and CDR2 SQIVND (reference sequence). Trimming left V 5 bases short and J 7 bases short, with 15 bases between. The CDR3: CASSGTESGEQYF. The CDR3 coding sequence is TGTGCCAGTAGTGGCACAGAGTCTGGAGAGCAGTACTTC.

The chain couples TRBV29-1 to TRBJ2-1, with 11 nucleotides matching TRBD2. CDR1 and CDR2 (germline): SQVTM, ANQGSEA. With V trimmed by 8 bases and J by 2 bases, 2 bases remained unmatched. The CDR3 length is 13 residues. The CDR3 nucleotides read TGCAGCTCGGGACTAGCGGCCTACAATGAGCAGTTCTTC. Amino acid sequence: CSSGLAAYNEQFF.

The rearrangement joins TRBV11-2 to TRBJ2-7; 8 bases align to TRBD2. Germline assignment: CDR1 SGHAT and CDR2 FQNNGV. V dropped 5 bases and J dropped 3; count of bases not matched to a gene: 12. CDR3 size: 16 residues. The CDR3 DNA reads as TGTGCCAGCAGCAAGCGTACTAGCGGACGATACTACGAGCAGTACTTC. As protein: CASSKRTSGRYYEQYF.

This clone was observed once. The CDR3 nucleotides are TGTGCCAGCGGTTTTGGGCTCTCTTCAGAGACCCAGTACTTC. It specifies CASGFGLSSETQYF. The chain uses TRBV11-2 and TRBJ2-5; D remains unclear. The CDR3 contains 14 residues. Germline values: CDR1 SGHAT, CDR2 FQNNGV. V gave up 8 bases and J gave up 4 bases, with 17 bases separating them.